One and the same sample provided the 20 T cell receptor beta chains below, sequenced in a study of Ad26.COV2.S vaccination and SARS-CoV-2 variants. The treatment here: some 19 received Ad26.COV2.S at low or high dose, single or two shots; about 5 received placebo; per-sample allocation not given. Collection of the samples took place on day 63 after the first injection of vaccine or placebo. Produced via immunoSEQ multiplex PCR; TCRdb's table is partial and in-frame only. The table includes some 410,000 clones, about 90% detected once. Sample: peripheral blood, taken in a trial of Ad26.COV2.S vaccine versus placebo. The source of these receptors is a person between 18 and 60 years old who received the Ad26.COV2.S COVID-19 vaccine or a placebo.

This clone occurred a few times. The J gene is TRBJ2-1, the V gene TRBV29-1; 11 nucleotides agree with TRBD2. With V trimmed by 5 bases and J by 5 bases, 5 bases remained unmatched. CDR3 size: 14 residues. Germline CDR1 is SQVTM and CDR2 is ANQGSEA. The CDR3 region has the DNA TGCAGCGTTTTAGCGGGGGGGATAAACAATGAGCAGTTCTTC. Residues: CSVLAGGINNEQFF.

The CDR3 DNA follows: TGCGCCAGCAGTGTTGGGGGGGCCCAGGGTGAGCAGTTCTTC. This translates into CASSVGGAQGEQFF. The chain joins TRBV10-2 to TRBJ2-1, with D perhaps TRBD2 (7 bases). This CDR3 comprises 14 residues. Trimming took 4 bases from V and 9 from J, leaving 16 bases between them. The germline CDR1 and CDR2 sequences are WSHSY and SAAADI.

This chain uses TRBV7-9 with TRBJ2-7, with 9 nucleotides matching TRBD1. Germline CDR1 reads SEHNR; CDR2 reads FQNEAQ (reference sequence). The CDR3 is 15 amino acids. V lost 3 bases to trimming and J lost 0 bases; unmatched junction nucleotides: 3. CDR3 bases: TGTGCCAGCAGCTTTCCGGGACAGGGCTCCTACGAGCAGTACTTC. Translating gives CASSFPGQGSYEQYF.

This chain links TRBV7-9 with TRBJ2-5, with 7 bases that match TRBD2. CDR3 length: 16 residues. The germline V gene has CDR1 SEHNR and CDR2 FQNEAQ (reference sequence). J lost 4 bases, V lost 3 bases, and 11 bases had no gene match. The CDR3 region has the DNA TGTGCCAGCAGCTTTAGACCTCTAGCGGTTCCAGAGACCCAGTACTTC. Translating gives CASSFRPLAVPETQYF.

The chain recombines TRBV11-2 with TRBJ2-1, with D possibly matching TRBD1 (6 bases). CDR1 and CDR2 (germline): SGHAT, FQNNGV. The CDR3 has 16 amino acids. Trimming left V 5 bases short and J 0 bases short, with 14 bases between. The CDR3 DNA reads as TGTGCCAGCAGCCCTGTTGGGGGCCGCTCCTACAATGAGCAGTTCTTC. Amino acid sequence: CASSPVGGRSYNEQFF.

The CDR3 bases are TGTGCCAGCAGGGGACAGGGGGAAAATTATAATTCACCCCTCCACTTT. Its protein product is CASRGQGENYNSPLHF. The J gene is TRBJ1-6, the V gene TRBV5-4, with TRBD1 identical over 11 bases. Germline V gives CDR1 SGHNT, CDR2 YYREEE (reference sequence). The V gene end was trimmed by 5 bases and the J gene end by 4 bases; junction bases not matched to a gene: 5. The length of the CDR3 is 16 residues.

This sequence joins TRBV5-1 and TRBJ2-7, with TRBD2 as a possible D gene (6 bases). Germline V gene data show CDR1 as SGHRS and CDR2 as YFSETQ. The CDR3 sequence is 13 residues long. Trimming removed 2 bases at V and 5 bases at J, with 11 bases between. CDR3 protein: CASSFGRDHEQYF. The CDR3 coding sequence is TGCGCCAGCAGCTTCGGGCGGGACCACGAGCAGTACTTC. The full variable domain, its missing parts supplied by reference TRBV5-1 and TRBJ2-7, is KAGVTQTPRYLIKTRGQQVTLSCSPISGHRSVSWYQQTPGQGLQFLFEYFSETQRNKGNFPGRFSGRQFSNSRSEMNVSTLELGDSALYLCASSFGRDHEQYFGPGTRLTVT.

The chain employs TRBV11-2 and TRBJ2-2; D is undetermined. The ends were cut back, 1 base at V and 10 bases at J, with 4 bases in the middle. The germline gives CDR1 SGHAT, CDR2 FQNNGV. This CDR3 spans 11 amino acids. The DNA of the CDR3 is TGTGCCAGCAGCTTAGCGCAGGAGCTGTTTTTT. Translation gives CASSLAQELFF.

This rearrangement joins TRBV6-4 to TRBJ2-2, with TRBD2 matching 7 bases. V lost 6 bases and J lost 5; bases outside the gene matches: 9. The CDR3 contains 15 residues. Per germline, CDR1 MRHNA and CDR2 SNTAGT. The CDR3 bases are TGTGCCAGCAGCCCCGAGACTAGCACTACCGGGGAGCTGTTTTTT. Translating gives CASSPETSTTGELFF.

In this sample, this clone turned up once. The V call is TRBV9, the J call TRBJ2-4; D is unresolved. Germline CDR1 SGDLS, CDR2 YYNGEE. Trimming shortened V by 0 bases and J by 1 base, and 5 bases separated the two germline ends. This CDR3 comprises 14 residues. In DNA, the CDR3 is TGTGCCAGCAGCGTAGATTCGGCCAAAAACATTCAGTACTTC. Translated: CASSVDSAKNIQYF.

The chain is built from TRBV6-5 and TRBJ1-6; TRBD1 aligns across 10 bases. This CDR3 region has 15 residues. Germline loops: CDR1 MNHEY, CDR2 SVGAGI. V dropped 1 base and J dropped 10; count of bases not matched to a gene: 4. Here the CDR3 reads CASSYYGTGASPLHF. CDR3 nucleotide sequence: TGTGCCAGCAGTTACTATGGGACAGGGGCCTCACCCCTCCACTTT.

This chain joins TRBV18 and TRBJ1-4, with unresolved D. Germline V gene sequence: CDR1 KGHSH, CDR2 LQKENI. This CDR3 has 13 residues. Trimming removed 3 bases at V and 8 bases at J, with 10 bases between. Written as DNA, the CDR3 is TGTGCCAGCTCACCCCCTCTGAGGGAAAAACTGTTTTTT. Protein product: CASSPPLREKLFF.

The rearrangement uses TRBV18 and TRBJ1-1; a weak D match, TRBD1 (6 bases). This CDR3 has 13 residues. Trimming removed 3 bases from V and 3 bases from J, with 8 bases in between. Germline V CDR1 and CDR2: KGHSH, LQKENI. Here the CDR3 DNA reads TGTGCCAGCTCACCCAGACAGGACACTGAAGCTTTCTTT. As protein: CASSPRQDTEAFF.

The V gene is TRBV27, the J gene TRBJ2-3; 7 nucleotides match TRBD1. Germline loops: CDR1 MNHEY, CDR2 SMNVEV (reference sequence). V was clipped by 4 bases and J by 2 bases; unmatched bases: 3. The CDR3 is 14 residues long. The CDR3 loop reads CASSSRGFTDTQYF. The CDR3 nucleotides are TGTGCCAGCAGTTCCAGGGGGTTCACAGATACGCAGTATTTT.

The chain couples TRBV19 to TRBJ2-1; 7 bases map to TRBD1. V lost 0 bases, J lost 8 bases, and 10 bases stayed unmatched. CDR3 length: 16 residues. CDR1 LNHDA and CDR2 SQIVND come from the germline V gene (reference sequence). The CDR3 bases are TGTGCCAGTAGTATAGATCTGGTGGGACAGATGGATGAGCAGTTCTTC. Translated: CASSIDLVGQMDEQFF. The full variable domain, in which reference TRBV19 and TRBJ2-1 provide the parts outside the CDR3, is DGGITQSPKYLFRKEGQNVTLSCEQNLNHDAMYWYRQDPGQGLRLIYYSQIVNDFQKGDIAEGYSVSREKKESFPLTVTSAQKNPTAFYLCASSIDLVGQMDEQFFGPGTRLTVL.

The rearrangement links TRBV14 to TRBJ1-4, with a tentative D call TRBD1 (5 bases). Germline CDR1 SGHDN, CDR2 FVKESK. The CDR3 runs to 15 residues. Trimming cost V 2 bases and J 0 bases, with 7 bases left between them. This CDR3 reads CASSQLGATNEKLFF. The CDR3 region has the DNA TGTGCCAGCAGCCAATTGGGGGCAACTAATGAAAAACTGTTTTTT.

The V and J genes are TRBV7-9 and TRBJ2-5, with 9 positions matching TRBD2. V was pared by 5 bases and J by 3 bases, with 7 bases of the junction left unmatched. The V gene's germline CDR1 is SEHNR and CDR2 FQNEAQ (reference sequence). The length of the CDR3 is 15 residues. CDR3 nucleotides: TGTGCCAGCAGCATAGAGGGGACTAGCAAAGAGACCCAGTACTTC. Encoded protein: CASSIEGTSKETQYF.

The rearrangement joins TRBV4-1 to TRBJ1-4; D unclear. V was pared by 7 bases and J by 4 bases, with 16 bases between. There are 15 residues in the CDR3. Germline V gives CDR1 MGHRA, CDR2 YSYEKL. The CDR3 here is CASTVDWGYNEKLFF. CDR3 DNA sequence: TGCGCCAGCACGGTGGACTGGGGATATAATGAAAAACTGTTTTTT.

V usage is TRBV5-5 and J usage is TRBJ1-2; 8 bases are shared with TRBD1. Germline CDR1 is SGHKS and CDR2 is YYEKEE (reference sequence). The CDR3 is 18 residues long. The trim removed 4 bases at V and 0 bases at J, leaving 14 bases unmatched. CDR3 DNA sequence: TGTGCCAGCAGCCCCAATGGACAGGGAATATATGCTAACTATGGCTACACCTTC. This sequence encodes CASSPNGQGIYANYGYTF. Supplemented by reference TRBV5-5 and TRBJ1-2, the full variable domain reads DAGVTQSPTHLIKTRGQQVTLRCSPISGHKSVSWYQQVLGQGPQFIFQYYEKEERGRGNFPDRFSARQFPNYSSELNVNALLLGDSALYLCASSPNGQGIYANYGYTFGSGTRLTVV.

V is TRBV6-6 and J is TRBJ1-1; D is unclear. The CDR3 runs to 15 residues. Germline V gene data show CDR1 as MNHNY and CDR2 as SVGAGI (reference sequence). Deletions cut 2 bases from V and 2 bases from J, with 12 bases between. CDR3: CASSYAYTVNTEAFF. CDR3 sequence (DNA): TGTGCCAGCAGTTACGCTTACACAGTTAACACTGAAGCTTTCTTT.